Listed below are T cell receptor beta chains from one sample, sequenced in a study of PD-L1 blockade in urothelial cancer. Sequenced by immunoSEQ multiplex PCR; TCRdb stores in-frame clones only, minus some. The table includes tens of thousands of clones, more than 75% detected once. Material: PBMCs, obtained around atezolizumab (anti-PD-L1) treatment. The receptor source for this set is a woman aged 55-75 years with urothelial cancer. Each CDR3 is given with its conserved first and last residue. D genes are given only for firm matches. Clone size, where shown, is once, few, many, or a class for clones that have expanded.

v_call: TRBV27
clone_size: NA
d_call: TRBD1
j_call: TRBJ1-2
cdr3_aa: CASSLSGGAGYTF
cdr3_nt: TGTGCCAGCAGTTTATCAGGGGGCGCAGGCTACACCTTC

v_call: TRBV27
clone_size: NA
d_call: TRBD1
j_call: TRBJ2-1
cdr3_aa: CASSRGGQVTNEQFF
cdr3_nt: TGTGCCAGCAGCCGAGGGGGACAGGTCACCAATGAGCAGTTCTTC

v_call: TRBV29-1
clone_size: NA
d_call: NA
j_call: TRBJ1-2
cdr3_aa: CSVGRAVRGYTF
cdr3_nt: TGCAGCGTTGGGAGGGCGGTTCGAGGCTACACCTTC

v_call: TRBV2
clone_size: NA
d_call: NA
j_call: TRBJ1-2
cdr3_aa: CASSEWADSNYGYTF
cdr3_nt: TGTGCCAGCAGTGAATGGGCCGACAGTAACTATGGCTACACCTTC

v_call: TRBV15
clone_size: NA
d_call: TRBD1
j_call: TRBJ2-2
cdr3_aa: CATSRGTGGRTGELFF
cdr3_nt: TGTGCCACCAGCAGAGGGACAGGGGGAAGGACCGGGGAGCTGTTTTTT

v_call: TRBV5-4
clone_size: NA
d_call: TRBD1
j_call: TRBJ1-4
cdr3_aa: CASSWDRGNEKLFF
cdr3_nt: TGTGCCAGCAGCTGGGACAGGGGAAATGAAAAACTGTTTTTT

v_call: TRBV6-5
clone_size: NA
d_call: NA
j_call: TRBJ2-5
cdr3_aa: CASSYQGETQYF
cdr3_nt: TGTGCCAGCAGTTACCAGGGGGAGACCCAGTACTTC

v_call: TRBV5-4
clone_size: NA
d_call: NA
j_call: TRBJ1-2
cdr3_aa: CASSGTLNYGYTF
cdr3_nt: TGTGCCAGCAGCGGGACTTTAAACTATGGCTACACCTTC

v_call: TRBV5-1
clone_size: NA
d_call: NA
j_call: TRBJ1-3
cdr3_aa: CASSLAQSAGNTIYF
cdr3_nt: TGCGCCAGCAGCTTGGCTCAGTCCGCTGGAAACACCATATATTTT

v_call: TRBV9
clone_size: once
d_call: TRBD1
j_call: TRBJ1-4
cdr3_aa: CASSGTGAREKLFF
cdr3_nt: TGTGCCAGCAGCGGGACAGGGGCTAGAGAAAAACTGTTTTTT

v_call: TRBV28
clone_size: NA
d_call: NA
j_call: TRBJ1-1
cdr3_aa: CASLGAGRNTEAFF
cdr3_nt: TGTGCCAGCTTGGGGGCAGGGCGGAACACTGAAGCTTTCTTT

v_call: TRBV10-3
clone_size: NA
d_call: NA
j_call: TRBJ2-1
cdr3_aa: CAISDYPNEQFF
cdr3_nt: TGTGCCATCAGTGACTACCCCAATGAGCAGTTCTTC

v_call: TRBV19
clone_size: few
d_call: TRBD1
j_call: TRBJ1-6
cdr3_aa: CASSRYRDRVSPLHF
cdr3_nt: TGTGCCAGTAGCCGATACCGGGACAGGGTCTCACCCCTCCACTTT

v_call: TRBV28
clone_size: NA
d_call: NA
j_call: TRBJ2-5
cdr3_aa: CASTVDTQETQYF
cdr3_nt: TGTGCCAGCACGGTCGACACCCAAGAGACCCAGTACTTC

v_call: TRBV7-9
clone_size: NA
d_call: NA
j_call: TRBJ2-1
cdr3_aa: CASSSMDEQFF
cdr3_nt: TGTGCCAGCAGCTCTATGGATGAGCAGTTCTTC

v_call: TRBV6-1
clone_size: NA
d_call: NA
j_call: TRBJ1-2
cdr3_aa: CASSKTGSYGYTF
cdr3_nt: TGTGCCAGCAGTAAAACGGGGAGCTATGGCTACACCTTC

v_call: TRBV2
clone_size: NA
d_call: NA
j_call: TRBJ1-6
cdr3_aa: CASSESAGNSPLHF
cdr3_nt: TGTGCCAGCAGTGAGTCCGCGGGGAATTCACCCCTCCACTTT

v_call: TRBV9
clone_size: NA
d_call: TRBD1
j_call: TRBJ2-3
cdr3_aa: CASSALPAGGTDTQYF
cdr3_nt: TGTGCCAGCAGCGCATTACCGGCAGGGGGTACAGATACGCAGTATTTT